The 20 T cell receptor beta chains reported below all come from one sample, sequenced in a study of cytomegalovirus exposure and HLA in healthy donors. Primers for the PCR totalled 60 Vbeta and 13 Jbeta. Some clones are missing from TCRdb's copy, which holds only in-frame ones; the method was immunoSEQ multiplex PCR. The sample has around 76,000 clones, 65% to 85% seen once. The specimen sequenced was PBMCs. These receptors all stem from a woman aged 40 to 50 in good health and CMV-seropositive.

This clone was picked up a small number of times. Here the CDR3 reads CASSIGDISYEQYF. For the CDR3, the DNA is TGTGCCAGTAGTATTGGGGACATCTCCTACGAGCAGTACTTC. The chain has TRBV19 and TRBJ2-7; weak D call: TRBD1 (6 bases). The CDR3 has 14 residues. V gave up 3 bases and J gave up 0 bases, with 9 bases separating them. From germline, CDR1 is LNHDA and CDR2 SQIVND (reference sequence).

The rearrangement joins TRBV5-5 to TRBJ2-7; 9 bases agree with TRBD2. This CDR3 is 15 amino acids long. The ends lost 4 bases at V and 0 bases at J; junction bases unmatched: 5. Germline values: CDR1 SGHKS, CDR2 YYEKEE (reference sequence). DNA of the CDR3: TGTGCCAGCAGCCTTGGGGGACTAGCCTCCTACGAGCAGTACTTC. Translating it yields CASSLGGLASYEQYF. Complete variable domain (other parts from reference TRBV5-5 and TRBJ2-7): DAGVTQSPTHLIKTRGQQVTLRCSPISGHKSVSWYQQVLGQGPQFIFQYYEKEERGRGNFPDRFSARQFPNYSSELNVNALLLGDSALYLCASSLGGLASYEQYFGPGTRLTVT.

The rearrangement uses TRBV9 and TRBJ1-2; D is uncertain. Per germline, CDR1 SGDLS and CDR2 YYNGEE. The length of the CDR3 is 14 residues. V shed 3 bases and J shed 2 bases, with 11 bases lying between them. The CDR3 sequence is CASSERARNYGYTF. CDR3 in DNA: TGTGCCAGCAGCGAGAGGGCCAGGAACTATGGCTACACCTTC. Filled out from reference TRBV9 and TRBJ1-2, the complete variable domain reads DSGVTQTPKHLITATGQRVTLRCSPRSGDLSVYWYQQSLDQGLQFLIQYYNGEERAKGNILERFSAQQFPDLHSELNLSSLELGDSALYFCASSERARNYGYTFGSGTRLTVV.

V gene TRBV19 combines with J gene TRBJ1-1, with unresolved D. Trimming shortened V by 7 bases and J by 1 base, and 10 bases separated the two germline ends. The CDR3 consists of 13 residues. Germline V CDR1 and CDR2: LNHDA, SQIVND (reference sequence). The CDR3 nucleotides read TGTGCCAGTATGGAGGAAAAGAACACTGAAGCTTTCTTT. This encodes CASMEEKNTEAFF.

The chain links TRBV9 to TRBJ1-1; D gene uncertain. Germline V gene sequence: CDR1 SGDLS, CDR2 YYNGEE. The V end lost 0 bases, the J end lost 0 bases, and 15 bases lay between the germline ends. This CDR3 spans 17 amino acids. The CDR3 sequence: CASSVAGGRPLNTEAFF. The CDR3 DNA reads TGTGCCAGCAGCGTAGCGGGAGGCAGGCCGTTGAACACTGAAGCTTTCTTT.

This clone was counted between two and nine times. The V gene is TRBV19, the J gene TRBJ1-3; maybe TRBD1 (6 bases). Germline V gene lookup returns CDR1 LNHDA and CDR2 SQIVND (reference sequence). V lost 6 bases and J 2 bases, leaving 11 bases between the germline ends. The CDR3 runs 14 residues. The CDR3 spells CASSFQGTGNTIYF. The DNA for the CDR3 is TGTGCCAGTAGCTTTCAGGGGACTGGAAACACCATATATTTT. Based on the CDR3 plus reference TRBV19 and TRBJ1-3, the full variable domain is DGGITQSPKYLFRKEGQNVTLSCEQNLNHDAMYWYRQDPGQGLRLIYYSQIVNDFQKGDIAEGYSVSREKKESFPLTVTSAQKNPTAFYLCASSFQGTGNTIYFGEGSWLTVV.

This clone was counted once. In DNA, the CDR3 is TGTGCCTGGACCTTTGGGGTAGAGGGCCATGAGCAGTTCTTC. Translating it yields CAWTFGVEGHEQFF. The V call is TRBV30, the J call TRBJ2-1; D is perhaps TRBD2 (5 bases). The germline V and J ends were trimmed by 4 bases and 8 bases, with 18 bases remaining between them. The CDR3 runs 14 residues. Germline CDR1 reads GTSNPN; CDR2 reads SVGIG (reference sequence).

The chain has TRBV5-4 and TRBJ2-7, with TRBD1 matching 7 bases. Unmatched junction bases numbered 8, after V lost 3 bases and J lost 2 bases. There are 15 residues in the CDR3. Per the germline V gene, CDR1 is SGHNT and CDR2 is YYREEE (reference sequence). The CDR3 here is CASSSYDRATYEQYF. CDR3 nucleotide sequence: TGTGCCAGCAGCTCTTACGACAGGGCTACCTACGAGCAGTACTTC.

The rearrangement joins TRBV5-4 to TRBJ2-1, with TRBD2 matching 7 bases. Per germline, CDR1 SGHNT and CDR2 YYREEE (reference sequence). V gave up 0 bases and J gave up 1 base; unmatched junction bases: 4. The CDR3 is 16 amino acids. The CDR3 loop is CASSLDPSGSYNEQFF. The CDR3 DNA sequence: TGTGCCAGCAGCTTGGACCCTAGCGGATCCTACAATGAGCAGTTCTTC.

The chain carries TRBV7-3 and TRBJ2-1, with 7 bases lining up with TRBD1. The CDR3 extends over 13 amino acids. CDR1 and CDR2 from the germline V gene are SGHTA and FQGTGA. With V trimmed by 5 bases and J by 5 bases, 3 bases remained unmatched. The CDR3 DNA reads TGTGCCAGCAGCGCCGACAGGGACAATGAGCAGTTCTTC. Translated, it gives CASSADRDNEQFF.

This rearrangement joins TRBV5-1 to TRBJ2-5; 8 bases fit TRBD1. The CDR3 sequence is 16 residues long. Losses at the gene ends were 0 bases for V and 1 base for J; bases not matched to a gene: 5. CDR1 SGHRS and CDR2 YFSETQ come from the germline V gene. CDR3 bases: TGCGCCAGCAGCTTGGCCGGCAGGGGGCCCCAAGAGACCCAGTACTTC. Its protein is CASSLAGRGPQETQYF. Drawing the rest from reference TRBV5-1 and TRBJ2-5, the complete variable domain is KAGVTQTPRYLIKTRGQQVTLSCSPISGHRSVSWYQQTPGQGLQFLFEYFSETQRNKGNFPGRFSGRQFSNSRSEMNVSTLELGDSALYLCASSLAGRGPQETQYFGPGTRLLVL.

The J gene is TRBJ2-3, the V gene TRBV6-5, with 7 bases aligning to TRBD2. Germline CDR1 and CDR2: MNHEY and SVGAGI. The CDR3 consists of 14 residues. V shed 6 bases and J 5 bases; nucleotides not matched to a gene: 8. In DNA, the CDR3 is TGTGCCAGCAGGGGCGGGGGAATGGGAGATACGCAGTATTTT. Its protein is CASRGGGMGDTQYF.

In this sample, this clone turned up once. CDR3 amino acids: CASSLGFRQSHNEQFF. The CDR3 DNA reads TGTGCCAGCAGCTTAGGGTTCAGACAGAGCCACAATGAGCAGTTCTTC. The chain links TRBV7-2 to TRBJ2-1; D might be TRBD1 (5 bases). CDR1 and CDR2 (germline): SGHTA, FQGNSA. Trimming removed 1 base at V and 5 bases at J, with 15 bases between. The CDR3 consists of 16 residues.

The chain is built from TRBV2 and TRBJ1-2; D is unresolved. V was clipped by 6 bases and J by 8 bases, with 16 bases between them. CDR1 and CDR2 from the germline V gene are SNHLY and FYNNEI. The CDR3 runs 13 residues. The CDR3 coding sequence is TGTGCCAGCAGCCCCGGGGAGAGTGGCGGCTACACCTTC. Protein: CASSPGESGGYTF. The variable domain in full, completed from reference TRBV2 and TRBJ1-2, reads EPEVTQTPSHQVTQMGQEVILRCVPISNHLYFYWYRQILGQKVEFLVSFYNNEISEKSEIFDDQFSVERPDGSNFTLKIRSTKLEDSAMYFCASSPGESGGYTFGSGTRLTVV.

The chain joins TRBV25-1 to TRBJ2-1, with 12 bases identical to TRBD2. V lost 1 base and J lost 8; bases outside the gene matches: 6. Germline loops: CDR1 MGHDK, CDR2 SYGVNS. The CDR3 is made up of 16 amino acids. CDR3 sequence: CASSESPSGGADEQFF. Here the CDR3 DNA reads TGTGCCAGCAGTGAATCCCCTAGCGGGGGGGCCGATGAGCAGTTCTTC. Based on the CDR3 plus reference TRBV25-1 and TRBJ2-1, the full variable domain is EADIYQTPRYLVIGTGKKITLECSQTMGHDKMYWYQQDPGMELHLIHYSYGVNSTEKGDLSSESTVSRIRTEHFPLTLESARPSHTSQYLCASSESPSGGADEQFFGPGTRLTVL.

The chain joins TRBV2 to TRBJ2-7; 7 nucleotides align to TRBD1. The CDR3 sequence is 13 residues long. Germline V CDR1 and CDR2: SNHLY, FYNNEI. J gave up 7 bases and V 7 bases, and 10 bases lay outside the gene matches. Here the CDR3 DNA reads TGTGCCAGCAAAAGACAGGGTCCAGGGGAGCAGTACTTC. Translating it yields CASKRQGPGEQYF.

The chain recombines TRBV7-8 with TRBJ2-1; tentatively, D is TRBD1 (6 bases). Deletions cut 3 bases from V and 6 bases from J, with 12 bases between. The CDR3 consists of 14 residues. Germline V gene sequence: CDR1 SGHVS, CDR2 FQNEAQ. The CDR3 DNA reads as TGTGCCAGCAGCTTGCTCCGGGACACCAATGAGCAGTTCTTC. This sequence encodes CASSLLRDTNEQFF.

The CDR3 loop reads CASSAIWTGDLNTEAFF. The CDR3 bases are TGTGCCAGCAGTGCCATATGGACAGGAGATTTGAACACTGAAGCTTTCTTT. The chain is built from TRBV6-4 and TRBJ1-1; 7 nucleotides line up with TRBD1. Germline V gene lookup returns CDR1 MRHNA and CDR2 SNTAGT. Unmatched junction bases numbered 11, after V lost 4 bases and J lost 0 bases. The CDR3 runs to 17 residues.

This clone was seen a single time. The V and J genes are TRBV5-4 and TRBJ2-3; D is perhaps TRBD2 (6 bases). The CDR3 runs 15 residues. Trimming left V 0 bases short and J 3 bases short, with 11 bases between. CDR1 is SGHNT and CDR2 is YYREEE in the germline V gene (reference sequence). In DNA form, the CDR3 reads TGTGCCAGCAGCTTGGATGGCGGGATGACAGATACGCAGTATTTT. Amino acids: CASSLDGGMTDTQYF.

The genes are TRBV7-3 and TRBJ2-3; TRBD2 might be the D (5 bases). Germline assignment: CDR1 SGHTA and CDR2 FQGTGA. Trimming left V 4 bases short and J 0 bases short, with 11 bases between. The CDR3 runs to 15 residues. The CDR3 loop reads CASSSTRTSTDTQYF. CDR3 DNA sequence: TGTGCCAGCAGCTCCACCCGGACTAGCACAGATACGCAGTATTTT.